This T cell receptor (beta chain) came from a study of CD4+ T cells in melanoma. The study, taken as a whole, reports: Neoantigen-specific CD4+ T cells in melanoma reportedly had diverse differentiation states.

TCRdb's copy holds only in-frame clones and misses some; the assay was immunoSEQ multiplex PCR. The repertoire holds 15,000 to 20,000 clones, with over 75% as singletons. Notes on this clone: What it recognizes is unknown.

Germline CDR1 reads MNHEY; CDR2 reads SMNVEV (reference sequence). This CDR3 has 13 amino acids. The V end lost 3 bases, the J end lost 6 bases, and 11 bases lay between the germline ends. Input material: cells from a culture (not recorded whether cultured in vitro). The chain has TRBV27 and TRBJ1-1; D remains unclear. This sequence was found in a human donor with melanoma. CDR3: CASSLWGAPEAFF. CDR3 coding DNA: TGTGCCAGCAGTTTGTGGGGAGCCCCTGAAGCTTTCTTT.